Presented here are 30 T cell receptor beta chains from one specimen sequenced in a study of cytomegalovirus exposure and HLA in healthy donors. The PCR employed 60 Vbeta primers together with 13 Jbeta primers. Assay: immunoSEQ multiplex PCR; the TCRdb copy retains only in-frame clones and omits some. The sample has about 140,000 clones, roughly 80% seen once. Material: PBMCs. These receptors were collected from a woman aged 40 to 49 in good health and CMV-seronegative.

The chain has TRBV7-2 and TRBJ1-1, with D perhaps matching TRBD1 (5 bases). This CDR3 is 14 amino acids long. Trimming stripped 5 bases from V and 11 bases from J, with 21 bases between. Germline-derived CDR1 and CDR2 are SGHTA and FQGNSA. The chain's CDR3 is CASSRGRGTREAFF. The CDR3 DNA is TGTGCCAGCAGCCGTGGACGCGGGACTAGAGAGGCTTTCTTT.

This clone has just a few counts. The chain is built from TRBV5-4 and TRBJ2-5, with 8 bases fitting TRBD2. V dropped 7 bases and J dropped 1; count of bases not matched to a gene: 12. This CDR3 is built from 16 residues. Per germline, CDR1 SGHNT and CDR2 YYREEE (reference sequence). CDR3 in amino acids: CASSLGSGAFQETQYF. The CDR3 bases are TGTGCCAGCTCCCTAGGTAGCGGGGCTTTCCAAGAGACCCAGTACTTC.

The chain joins TRBV4-2 to TRBJ2-1, with TRBD1 matching over 8 bases. This CDR3 has 15 residues. Germline V gene lookup returns CDR1 LGHNA and CDR2 YNFKEQ. V trimming: 1 base; J trimming: 10 bases; junction bases outside the gene matches: 9. As DNA, the CDR3 is TGTGCCAGCAGCCAAGGCCAGGGGGCCCTTCGGGAGCAGTTCTTC. This encodes CASSQGQGALREQFF.

This chain uses TRBV15 with TRBJ2-1; TRBD2 matches 10 bases. CDR1 is LNHNV, CDR2 YYDKDF, per germline (reference sequence). This CDR3 has 15 residues. Trimming at V came to 3 bases and at J to 3 bases, leaving 2 bases not matched to a gene. CDR3 residues: CATSSTSGVYNEQFF. In nucleotides, the CDR3 is TGTGCCACCAGCAGTACTAGCGGGGTCTACAATGAGCAGTTCTTC. Complete variable domain (other parts from reference TRBV15 and TRBJ2-1): DAMVIQNPRYQVTQFGKPVTLSCSQTLNHNVMYWYQQKSSQAPKLLFHYYDKDFNNEADTPDNFQSRRPNTSFCFLDIRSPGLGDTAMYLCATSSTSGVYNEQFFGPGTRLTVL.

CDR3 nucleotides: TGTGCCAGCAGCCCCGAGGCGGCCGGGGATGAGCAGTTCTTC. This encodes CASSPEAAGDEQFF. This chain links TRBV11-3 with TRBJ2-1; a weak D match, TRBD2 (5 bases). In germline, CDR1 is SGHNT, CDR2 YENEEA. Between the trimmed V and J ends, which lost 5 bases and 8 bases, there was a span of 16 bases. This CDR3 region has 14 residues.

A few counts support this clone. The genes are TRBV7-9 and TRBJ1-6, with D tentatively TRBD1 (5 bases). The CDR3 is made up of 13 amino acids. The germline gives CDR1 SEHNR, CDR2 FQNEAQ (reference sequence). Trimming cost V 5 bases and J 8 bases, with 10 bases left between them. CDR3 coding DNA: TGTGCCAGCAGCACCAAACAGGATTCACCCCTCCACTTT. Its translation: CASSTKQDSPLHF.

V gene TRBV27 combines with J gene TRBJ2-2; possible D gene TRBD1, 7 bases. Germline V gives CDR1 MNHEY, CDR2 SMNVEV (reference sequence). The CDR3 is made up of 17 amino acids. With 1 base removed from V and 1 base from J, the gap between germline ends came to 13 bases. CDR3 in amino acids: CASSLLRQGGNTGELFF. The CDR3 coding sequence is TGTGCCAGCAGTTTATTACGACAGGGAGGGAACACCGGGGAGCTGTTTTTT.

The gene calls are TRBV6-5 and TRBJ2-3; 12 positions agree with TRBD2. Germline V gives CDR1 MNHEY, CDR2 SVGAGI. The trim removed 2 bases at V and 10 bases at J, leaving 10 bases unmatched. This CDR3 is built from 16 residues. The CDR3 here is CASSYLLAGGPGAQYF. For the CDR3, the DNA is TGTGCCAGCAGTTACCTTCTAGCGGGAGGGCCTGGTGCGCAGTATTTT.

The chain carries TRBV4-2 and TRBJ1-3; a possible D gene is TRBD1 (5 bases). The CDR3 totals 15 residues. CDR1 and CDR2 (germline): LGHNA, YNFKEQ. V lost 0 bases to trimming and J lost 4 bases, with 10 bases between them. The CDR3 loop is CASSQDRVTGNTIYF. The CDR3 nucleotides read TGTGCCAGCAGCCAAGACAGGGTGACCGGAAACACCATATATTTT.

The chain uses TRBV6-5 and TRBJ2-7, with TRBD1 matching 9 bases. The germline V gene encodes CDR1 MNHEY and CDR2 SVGAGI. With V trimmed by 8 bases and J by 2 bases, 4 bases remained unmatched. The CDR3 sequence is 13 residues long. The CDR3 DNA is TGTGCCAGCGGGGACAGGGTCGCCTACGAGCAGTACTTC. Protein sequence: CASGDRVAYEQYF.

CDR3 amino acids: CASSQEASGRSPTDTQYF. The DNA for the CDR3 is TGTGCCAGCAGCCAAGAGGCTAGCGGGAGGTCTCCCACAGATACGCAGTATTTT. The chain recombines TRBV4-2 with TRBJ2-3; 11 nucleotides agree with TRBD2. Looked up from germline, CDR1 is LGHNA and CDR2 is YNFKEQ. CDR3 length equals 18 residues. V lost 0 bases and J lost 2; bases outside the gene matches: 7.

This sequence joins TRBV4-1 and TRBJ2-7; D is ambiguous. The length of the CDR3 is 13 residues. V dropped 4 bases and J dropped 3 bases, with 10 bases sitting between them. Germline-derived CDR1 and CDR2 are MGHRA and YSYEKL. CDR3 coding DNA: TGCGCCAGCAGCCTGCAGGTATACTACGAGCAGTACTTC. The encoded protein is CASSLQVYYEQYF.

The rearrangement joins TRBV28 to TRBJ2-7; D possibly corresponds to TRBD1 (6 bases). Germline V lookup: CDR1 MDHEN, CDR2 SYDVKM. V gave up 7 bases and J gave up 2 bases, with 12 bases separating them. The CDR3 is made up of 13 amino acids. The CDR3 nucleotides are TGTGCCAGCAAAACAGGGCCGACCTACGAGCAGTACTTC. This sequence encodes CASKTGPTYEQYF.

This clone was counted a few times. V and J are TRBV11-1 and TRBJ2-5; D is uncertain. The assigned J gene may be wrong: the sequence end matches TRBJ2-7 better. From germline, CDR1 is SGHAT and CDR2 FQDESV (reference sequence). The CDR3 runs to 12 residues. The DNA of the CDR3 is TGTGCCAGCAGCTTAGCAGTCTACGAGCAGTACTTC. Encoded protein: CASSLAVYEQYF.

The V call is TRBV7-2, the J call TRBJ2-6, with 7 bases lining up with TRBD1. With V trimmed by 2 bases and J by 4 bases, 5 bases remained unmatched. Looked up from germline, CDR1 is SGHTA and CDR2 is FQGNSA. The CDR3 runs 16 residues. The DNA for the CDR3 is TGTGCCAGCAGCTTACAGGGGGTGGTAGGGGCCAACGTCCTGACTTTC. Its protein product is CASSLQGVVGANVLTF.

The chain joins TRBV30 to TRBJ2-5; maybe TRBD2 (6 bases). The CDR3 has 12 amino acids. The germline V gene encodes CDR1 GTSNPN and CDR2 SVGIG (reference sequence). V lost 2 bases to trimming and J lost 4 bases, with 8 bases between them. CDR3 nucleotide sequence: TGTGCCTGGAGTCCCGGGGGAGAGACCCAGTACTTC. Amino acids: CAWSPGGETQYF.

The J gene is TRBJ2-7, the V gene TRBV4-2; a weak D match, TRBD1 (7 bases). In germline, CDR1 is LGHNA, CDR2 YNFKEQ. The CDR3 loop spans 15 amino acids. V was pared by 0 bases and J by 0 bases, with 9 bases between. CDR3 amino acids: CASSQERDSSYEQYF. The CDR3, as DNA: TGTGCCAGCAGCCAAGAGCGGGACAGCTCCTACGAGCAGTACTTC.

The rearrangement joins TRBV7-2 to TRBJ1-5, with TRBD1 matching over 7 bases. The trim removed 3 bases at V and 3 bases at J, leaving 2 bases unmatched. This CDR3 comprises 14 residues. Germline CDR1 and CDR2: SGHTA and FQGNSA. The CDR3 here is CASSFRGVNQPQHF. CDR3 sequence (DNA): TGTGCCAGCAGCTTCAGGGGGGTCAATCAGCCCCAGCATTTT.

The table lists this clone with a count of one. The chain recombines TRBV7-2 with TRBJ2-2; 8 bases map to TRBD1. This CDR3 has 17 residues. V lost 5 bases to trimming and J lost 3 bases; unmatched junction nucleotides: 11. Per germline, CDR1 SGHTA and CDR2 FQGNSA. The CDR3 sequence: CASSLNPPGGHTGELFF. As DNA, the CDR3 is TGTGCCAGCAGCCTTAACCCTCCAGGGGGCCACACCGGGGAGCTGTTTTTT.

This clone was counted between two and nine times. The chain is built from TRBV28 and TRBJ1-2, with a tentative D call TRBD1 (6 bases). Germline lookup yields CDR1 MDHEN and CDR2 SYDVKM. Trimming removed 5 bases at V and 3 bases at J, with 10 bases between. The CDR3 is 13 amino acids. The CDR3 coding sequence is TGTGCCAGCAGTCCGGGACAACACTATGGCTACACCTTC. Its translation: CASSPGQHYGYTF.

This clone has a handful of counts. This chain links TRBV7-3 with TRBJ2-3; the match to TRBD1 covers 9 bases. The CDR3 runs to 15 residues. The junction had 6 bases not matched to a gene; V was cut back by 5 bases and J by 3 bases. The germline CDR1 and CDR2 sequences are SGHTA and FQGTGA. CDR3 loop: CASSLPGTGTDTQYF. The DNA of the CDR3 is TGTGCCAGCAGCCTCCCCGGGACAGGGACAGATACGCAGTATTTT.

Of note for this clone: The same CDR3 arises from other DNA sequences in this sample as well. This sequence joins TRBV5-1 and TRBJ2-3; D is ambiguous. Germline lookup yields CDR1 SGHRS and CDR2 YFSETQ. V was pared by 0 bases and J by 1 base, with 9 bases between. This CDR3 comprises 15 residues. CDR3 sequence: CASSLESTGTDTQYF. The CDR3 DNA sequence: TGCGCCAGCAGCTTGGAGTCAACAGGCACAGATACGCAGTATTTT.

The CDR3 nucleotides are TGTGCCAGCAGCCATACCATAGCGGGGGGGCCTCGCGATGAGCAGTTCTTC. It is translated as CASSHTIAGGPRDEQFF. The chain employs TRBV4-2 and TRBJ2-1, with 11 bases matching TRBD2. The CDR3 is made up of 17 amino acids. Germline CDR1 is LGHNA and CDR2 is YNFKEQ. The V and J ends lost 3 bases and 8 bases, in that order; junction bases with no gene match: 12.

J is TRBJ2-5 and V is TRBV5-1; 10 nucleotides match TRBD1. CDR1 is SGHRS, CDR2 YFSETQ, per germline. J lost 3 bases, V lost 3 bases, and 8 bases had no gene match. The CDR3 runs to 16 residues. CDR3 residues: CASSSPGQGPEETQYF. DNA of the CDR3: TGCGCCAGCAGCTCACCGGGACAGGGGCCTGAAGAGACCCAGTACTTC. The full variable domain, in which reference TRBV5-1 and TRBJ2-5 provide the parts outside the CDR3, is KAGVTQTPRYLIKTRGQQVTLSCSPISGHRSVSWYQQTPGQGLQFLFEYFSETQRNKGNFPGRFSGRQFSNSRSEMNVSTLELGDSALYLCASSSPGQGPEETQYFGPGTRLLVL.

V and J are TRBV2 and TRBJ2-3, with D perhaps TRBD2 (6 bases). CDR3 length equals 16 residues. Germline CDR1 SNHLY, CDR2 FYNNEI. Trimming removed 8 bases from V and 4 bases from J, with 22 bases in between. This CDR3 is CASYMRRLESPDTQYF. CDR3 DNA sequence: TGTGCCAGCTACATGAGGAGACTAGAAAGCCCAGATACGCAGTATTTT.

The chain couples TRBV11-2 to TRBJ2-5; 10 bases fit TRBD2. The CDR3 loop spans 15 amino acids. The germline gives CDR1 SGHAT, CDR2 FQNNGV. V lost 7 bases and J lost 7; bases outside the gene matches: 12. The CDR3: CASTNSGGPQGTQYF. The CDR3 DNA reads TGTGCCAGCACCAATAGCGGGGGGCCCCAGGGGACCCAGTACTTC.

The V gene is TRBV6-1, the J gene TRBJ2-1, with 13 bases matching TRBD2. Germline V gene data show CDR1 as MNHNS and CDR2 as SASEGT. The CDR3 sequence is 15 residues long. The junction had 10 bases not matched to a gene; V was cut back by 7 bases and J by 10 bases. CDR3 loop: CASTIGLAGVGEQFF. DNA for the CDR3: TGTGCCAGCACCATCGGACTAGCGGGAGTAGGGGAGCAGTTCTTC.

The rearrangement links TRBV18 to TRBJ1-4, with D hard to call. This CDR3 has 16 residues. The V gene's germline CDR1 is KGHSH and CDR2 LQKENI. V lost 3 bases and J lost 7, with 18 bases in between. This chain's CDR3 is CASSPPSSTRGEKLFF. DNA for the CDR3: TGTGCCAGCTCACCCCCAAGTAGCACCCGAGGTGAAAAACTGTTTTTT.

This clone was picked up a small number of times. An end of the junction does not agree with germline; a read error may underlie this. The chain recombines TRBV19 with TRBJ2-6; possible D gene TRBD1, 5 bases. The V gene's germline CDR1 is LNHDA and CDR2 SQIVND (reference sequence). This CDR3 is 18 amino acids long. CDR3 sequence reads: CASTLKGQSLSGANGLTF. In DNA, the CDR3 is TGTGCCAGTACCTTAAAGGGGCAGAGCCTCTCTGGGGCCAACGGCCTGACTTTC.

V usage is TRBV19 and J usage is TRBJ1-4; D might be TRBD1 (5 bases). The CDR3 is 14 amino acids. V was clipped by 6 bases and J by 8 bases, with 16 bases between them. CDR1 is LNHDA and CDR2 is SQIVND in the germline V gene (reference sequence). The CDR3 DNA sequence: TGTGCCAGTAGCCAGACAGCCTTCCGGGAAAAACTGTTTTTT. Its translation is CASSQTAFREKLFF.